One sample yielded the 15 T cell receptor beta chains listed below, sequenced in a study of blood T cell repertoires in COVID-19. Assay used: immunoSEQ multiplex PCR; TCRdb lists only in-frame clones, some missing. There are fewer than 300,000 clones in the sample; 80% to 85% occur only once, and over 2.5% lies in the top ten. Sample: peripheral blood. The source is an older woman with active or convalescent COVID-19.

This sequence joins TRBV5-6 and TRBJ2-7; 8 nucleotides agree with TRBD1. Germline trimming cut 4 bases from V and 12 bases from J; bases unmatched to any gene: 12. The CDR3 sequence is 13 residues long. CDR1 SGHDT and CDR2 YYEEEE come from the germline V gene. The CDR3 loop is CASSATYRGSSYF. The CDR3 nucleotides read TGTGCCAGCAGCGCGACTTACAGGGGGAGCTCGTACTTC.

This chain links TRBV7-9 with TRBJ1-3; no clear D. Germline V lookup: CDR1 SEHNR, CDR2 FQNEAQ (reference sequence). CDR3 length: 14 amino acids. Trimming took 5 bases from V and 3 from J, leaving 11 bases between them. This chain's CDR3 is CASSPLRFGNTIYF. The CDR3 DNA is TGTGCCAGCAGCCCCCTCAGGTTTGGAAACACCATATATTTT. Together with reference TRBV7-9 and TRBJ1-3, the CDR3 gives the full variable domain: DTGVSQNPRHKITKRGQNVTFRCDPISEHNRLYWYRQTLGQGPEFLTYFQNEAQLEKSRLLSDRFSAERPKGSFSTLEIQRTEQGDSAMYLCASSPLRFGNTIYFGEGSWLTVV.

The gene calls are TRBV6-5 and TRBJ1-4; D is ambiguous. V was trimmed by 4 bases and J by 5 bases, leaving 8 bases between them. The CDR3 covers 13 residues. CDR1 and CDR2 (germline): MNHEY, SVGAGI. The CDR3 protein is CASSSLRNEKLFF. DNA for the CDR3: TGTGCCAGCAGTTCACTCCGGAATGAAAAACTGTTTTTT.

The chain carries TRBV19 and TRBJ1-1; TRBD1 might be the D (5 bases). The ends were cut back, 6 bases at V and 4 bases at J, with 15 bases in the middle. CDR1 and CDR2 (germline): LNHDA, SQIVND (reference sequence). This CDR3 contains 14 residues. The CDR3: CASSTKGRATEAFF. The CDR3, as DNA: TGTGCCAGTAGCACCAAGGGCAGGGCCACTGAAGCTTTCTTT.

The V and J genes are TRBV7-9 and TRBJ2-1, with 8 bases identical to TRBD1. J lost 4 bases, V lost 2 bases, and 4 bases had no gene match. CDR1 and CDR2 from the germline V gene are SEHNR and FQNEAQ (reference sequence). The CDR3 is 15 amino acids. CDR3 bases: TGTGCCAGCAGCTTACCGACAGGGGCATACAATGAGCAGTTCTTC. Translation gives CASSLPTGAYNEQFF.

This chain uses TRBV25-1 with TRBJ1-4; D not resolved. The CDR3 sequence is 14 residues long. The germline V and J ends were trimmed by 5 bases and 6 bases, with 13 bases remaining between them. Germline CDR1 MGHDK, CDR2 SYGVNS. Written as DNA, the CDR3 is TGTGCCAGCAGTCGCGGGGTACAAGATGAAAAACTGTTTTTT. Encoded protein: CASSRGVQDEKLFF.

The chain is built from TRBV5-1 and TRBJ2-5, with 12 bases that match TRBD2. The CDR3 totals 16 residues. Germline V gene data show CDR1 as SGHRS and CDR2 as YFSETQ. The trim removed 4 bases at V and 4 bases at J, leaving 8 bases unmatched. The CDR3: CASSTSSGGAPETQYF. In DNA, the CDR3 is TGCGCCAGCAGCACCTCTAGCGGGGGGGCCCCAGAGACCCAGTACTTC.

The chain couples TRBV7-8 to TRBJ1-6; D remains ambiguous. Germline V gene lookup returns CDR1 SGHVS and CDR2 FQNEAQ. The CDR3 has 13 residues. V was clipped by 2 bases and J by 10 bases, with 9 bases between them. CDR3 amino acids: CASSLMEESPLHF. CDR3 coding DNA: TGTGCCAGCAGCTTAATGGAGGAATCACCCCTCCACTTT.

This clone was counted only a few times. This chain uses TRBV4-3 with TRBJ1-6; D unclear. Germline CDR1 is LGHNA and CDR2 is YSLEER. V lost 3 bases and J lost 0, with 6 bases in between. The CDR3 totals 15 residues. CDR3 in amino acids: CASSHDSSYNSPLHF. In nucleotides, the CDR3 is TGCGCCAGCAGCCATGATAGCTCCTATAATTCACCCCTCCACTTT.

This rearrangement joins TRBV3-1 (or the pseudogene TRBV3-2) to TRBJ1-2; a possible D gene is TRBD1 (5 bases). Trimming left V 1 base short and J 5 bases short, with 14 bases between. CDR1 LGHDT and CDR2 YNNKEL come from the germline V gene (reference sequence). The length of the CDR3 is 15 residues. The CDR3 loop is CASSQGAAGGYGYTF. As DNA, the CDR3 is TGTGCCAGCAGCCAAGGGGCCGCCGGGGGATATGGCTACACCTTC.

This clone was picked up one time. The rearrangement uses TRBV14 and TRBJ1-2; D is possibly TRBD1 (6 bases). Trimming shortened V by 6 bases and J by 5 bases, and 19 bases separated the two germline ends. Germline values: CDR1 SGHDN, CDR2 FVKESK. There are 15 residues in the CDR3. The CDR3 sequence: CASRKDLTTGYGYTF. CDR3 sequence (DNA): TGTGCCAGCAGAAAAGATTTGACGACAGGTTATGGCTACACCTTC.

The rearrangement links TRBV7-9 to TRBJ1-2; D gene unclear. This CDR3 region has 14 residues. Germline CDR1 reads SEHNR; CDR2 reads FQNEAQ (reference sequence). V gave up 5 bases and J gave up 4 bases, with 14 bases separating them. The CDR3 bases are TGTGCCAGCAGCCATAACTCGGTCGGCTATGGCTACACCTTC. Protein: CASSHNSVGYGYTF.

The V and J genes are TRBV7-2 and TRBJ2-3, with 7 bases fitting TRBD1. Losses at the gene ends were 1 base for V and 3 bases for J; bases not matched to a gene: 13. This CDR3 comprises 18 residues. Germline CDR1 is SGHTA and CDR2 is FQGNSA. The CDR3 here is CASSLEPASVQGTDTQYF. The DNA for the CDR3 is TGTGCCAGCAGCTTAGAGCCTGCTTCGGTACAGGGGACAGATACGCAGTATTTT.

The chain joins TRBV6-2 or TRBV6-3 to TRBJ1-5; TRBD1 agrees at 7 bases. V lost 0 bases, J lost 6 bases, and 8 bases stayed unmatched. The CDR3 spans 16 residues. The V gene's germline CDR1 is MNHEY and CDR2 SVGEGT. The CDR3 DNA is TGTGCCAGCAGTTACTCGAACACCAGGACAGGTCAGCCCCAGCATTTT. Translation: CASSYSNTRTGQPQHF.

V gene TRBV6-5 combines with J gene TRBJ2-7, with D possibly matching TRBD2 (5 bases). The CDR3 has 12 residues. CDR1 and CDR2 (germline): MNHEY, SVGAGI. The ends were cut back, 8 bases at V and 3 bases at J, with 11 bases in the middle. CDR3 sequence (DNA): TGTGCCAGCGGGAGACTACACTACGAGCAGTACTTC. This sequence encodes CASGRLHYEQYF.